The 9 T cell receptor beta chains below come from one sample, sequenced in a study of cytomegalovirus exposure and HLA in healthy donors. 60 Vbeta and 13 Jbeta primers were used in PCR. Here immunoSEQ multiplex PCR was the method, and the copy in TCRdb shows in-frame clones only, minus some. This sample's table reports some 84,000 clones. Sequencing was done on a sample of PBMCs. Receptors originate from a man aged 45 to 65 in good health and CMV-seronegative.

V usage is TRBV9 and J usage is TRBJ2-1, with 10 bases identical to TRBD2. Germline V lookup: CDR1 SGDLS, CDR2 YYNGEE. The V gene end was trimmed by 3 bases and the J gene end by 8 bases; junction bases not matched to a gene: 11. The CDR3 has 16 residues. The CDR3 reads CASSATSGLSGYEQFF. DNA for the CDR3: TGTGCCAGCAGCGCGACTAGCGGGTTATCAGGGTATGAGCAGTTCTTC.

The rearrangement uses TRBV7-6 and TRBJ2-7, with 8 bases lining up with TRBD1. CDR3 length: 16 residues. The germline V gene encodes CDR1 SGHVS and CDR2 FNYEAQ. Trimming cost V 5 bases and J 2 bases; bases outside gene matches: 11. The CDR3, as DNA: TGTGCCAGCAGCCCCATGGACAGGGCAAGAACCTACGAGCAGTACTTC. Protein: CASSPMDRARTYEQYF.

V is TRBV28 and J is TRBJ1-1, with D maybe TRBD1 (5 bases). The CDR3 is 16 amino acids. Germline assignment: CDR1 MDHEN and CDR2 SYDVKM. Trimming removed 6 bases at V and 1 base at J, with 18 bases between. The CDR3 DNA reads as TGTGCCAGCAGCTACAAATTGGGGGACTCGAACACTGAAGCTTTCTTT. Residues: CASSYKLGDSNTEAFF.

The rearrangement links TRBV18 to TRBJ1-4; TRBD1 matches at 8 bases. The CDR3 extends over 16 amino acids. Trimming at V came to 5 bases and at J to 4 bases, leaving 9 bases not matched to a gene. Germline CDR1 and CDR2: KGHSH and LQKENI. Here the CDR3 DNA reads TGTGCCAGCTCAACTAGACCGACAGGGGATAATGAAAAACTGTTTTTT. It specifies CASSTRPTGDNEKLFF.

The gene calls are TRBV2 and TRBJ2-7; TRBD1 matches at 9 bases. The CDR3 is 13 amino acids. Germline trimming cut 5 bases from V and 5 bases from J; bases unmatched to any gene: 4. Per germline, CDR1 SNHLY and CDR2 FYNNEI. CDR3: CASSPDRGHEQYF. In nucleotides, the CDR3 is TGTGCCAGCAGTCCGGACAGGGGCCACGAGCAGTACTTC.

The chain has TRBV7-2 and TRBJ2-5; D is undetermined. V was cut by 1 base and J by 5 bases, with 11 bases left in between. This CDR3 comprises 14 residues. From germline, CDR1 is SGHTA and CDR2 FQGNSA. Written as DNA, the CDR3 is TGTGCCAGCAGCTTAGACCATCCAGCGGAGACCCAGTACTTC. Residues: CASSLDHPAETQYF.

The CDR3 loop is CASSQERSIGTQETQYF. The CDR3 region has the DNA TGTGCCAGCAGCCAAGAAAGAAGCATAGGGACACAAGAGACCCAGTACTTC. This chain uses TRBV14 with TRBJ2-5; maybe TRBD1 (6 bases). The CDR3 totals 17 residues. The germline CDR1 and CDR2 sequences are SGHDN and FVKESK. The V gene lost 0 bases and the J gene lost 2 bases, with 16 bases spanning the gap.

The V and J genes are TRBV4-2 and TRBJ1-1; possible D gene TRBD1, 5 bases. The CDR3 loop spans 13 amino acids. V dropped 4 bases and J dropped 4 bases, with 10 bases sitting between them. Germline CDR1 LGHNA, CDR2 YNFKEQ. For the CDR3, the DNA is TGTGCCAGCAGCCCTAGGGGCATCACTGAAGCTTTCTTT. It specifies CASSPRGITEAFF.

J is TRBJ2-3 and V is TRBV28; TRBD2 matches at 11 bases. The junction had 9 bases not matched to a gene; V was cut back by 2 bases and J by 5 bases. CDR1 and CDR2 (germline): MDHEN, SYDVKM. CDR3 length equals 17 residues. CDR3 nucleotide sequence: TGTGCCAGCAGTTTAGGGTCCCTAGCGGGGGGCCTAGATACGCAGTATTTT. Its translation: CASSLGSLAGGLDTQYF.